This T cell receptor beta chain was sequenced for a study of control samples from healthy donors and cancer patients. Germline-derived CDR1 and CDR2 are SGHTS and YDEGEE. The ends were cut back, 4 bases at V and 1 base at J, with 14 bases in the middle. This CDR3 is 15 amino acids long. Clones were read by immunoSEQ multiplex PCR, and TCRdb kept only the in-frame ones, dropping some. Of roughly 40,000 clones in the sample, 80% to 95% were seen once. The sequenced sample was blood. The chain recombines TRBV5-8 with TRBJ1-1; weak D call: TRBD1 (5 bases). The TCR originated in a woman between 50 and 59 years old in good health. The CDR3 DNA reads TGTGCCAGCAGCCTTCGACCGACAGCGAACACTGAAGCTTTCTTT. Its translation is CASSLRPTANTEAFF.